This TCR beta chain appears in the sequencing data of a study of memory CD4+ T cells and cytomegalovirus serostatus. For the study at large: Of the healthy Belgian adults, 9 or 10 were CMV seropositive and approximately 24 seronegative. Study findings and constraints: Repertoires predicted CMV serostatus with median bootstrapped AUC of approximately 0.94. Of about 150 reported CMV TCRbeta sequences, some 67 were found in memory CD4+ repertoires.

This clone has a handful of counts. The target antigen is unknown. The CDR3 runs 18 residues. V lost 5 bases and J lost 2, with 21 bases in between. Germline loops: CDR1 SGHVS, CDR2 FNYEAQ. The method was immunoSEQ multiplex PCR; TCRdb's version includes in-frame clones alone and lacks a portion of them. The sample gives about 62,000 clones, about 78% of which show up once; 4% to 5% is in the top ten. The sort gate was single viable CD3+CD4+CD8-CD45RO+ cells for memory CD4+ T cells. V usage is TRBV7-6 and J usage is TRBJ1-4; D call uncertain. The clonotype comes from an adult in good health and CMV-seropositive. Sequencing was carried out using memory CD4+ T cells from blood. DNA of the CDR3: TGTGCCAGCAGCGCCGGGTGGCGGTTCAAAGGGACTAATGAAAAACTGTTTTTT. Residues: CASSAGWRFKGTNEKLFF.